This T cell receptor beta chain was captured by sequencing in a study of human T cells and chemical hapten exposure (dated by TCRdb to 2020 to 2022). In terms of the full investigation: For sensitization, 2% DPC in acetone was applied to a 2 cm by 2 cm area of upper inner arm skin. In alopecia patients, the study followed how the peripheral blood TCR repertoire changed in vivo over primary and secondary sensitization to diphenylcyclopropenone (DPC), a hapten. For TCR sequencing, blood came from 25 to 35 alopecia patients at anywhere from one to four time points (pre-sensitization, 2, 6 and 24 weeks). The mostly female patient cohort included alopecia areata with under or over 50% scalp involvement, alopecia totalis and alopecia universalis. Patch testing was performed on the upper back with Finn chambers containing 0.01% DPC, and the patch tests were scored after 6 days according to International Contact Dermatitis Research Group standards. Patients additionally received weekly therapeutic DPC doses to the scalp throughout the approximately 25-week study period. Blood was sampled from patients pre-sensitization (week 0) and at 2, 6 and about 24 weeks after DPC sensitization. Libraries were pooled for sequencing, and per-sample TCR yields varied mainly because of small differences in library volumes within the pool. Study-wide findings and limitations: The number of TCRs above 1 in 1000 frequency did not change with DPC sensitization; there was no evidence of global repertoire structure alterations. After repeated subsampling, changes were observed in the strength of the expansion versus patch-test correlation and in the threshold at which the correlation became significant. Compared with pre-sensitization or healthy control sets, expanded TCRs formed significantly more large CDR3 similarity clusters, which is consistent with antigen-driven responses. Patch test score was positively correlated with the number of PT1 expanded TCRs, with significance at thresholds 8, 16 and 32 but not at 4. Alopecia, a presumed autoimmune disease, was present in all patients, so the immune response of the patients might differ from that of healthy individuals.

This clonotype was seen repeatedly, ten times or more. It has no known antigen specificity. The input lacks base qualities; no much larger clone sits a single base away. CDR1 and CDR2 are read off the germline V gene (reference sequence) as MNHEY and SMNVEV. CDR3 length: 16 amino acids, cysteine to phenylalanine. The only DNA kept is the CDR3, 48 bases in frame from the first base. Ends trimmed: V by 6 bases, J by 1 base; bases unmatched to a gene: 10. The method behind the library was RACE. TCRdb names NextSeq 500 as the instrument used. Library preparation attached unique molecular identifiers to individual cDNA molecules for quantitative, reproducible TCR counting. For every blood RNA sample, sequencing covered both the TCR alpha and TCR beta chains. The study's own analysis went as follows. The median number of TCRs per sample was approximately 96,000, ranging from roughly 20,000 to 690,600. The Decombinator software suite was used to annotate V, J and CDR3 in the TCR reads. For PS versus PT1 abundance plots, all samples were subsampled to the same number of TCRs (28,000). TCRs were defined as expanded if absent before sensitization and observed at least eight times at the 2-week time point. TCRdb reprocessing: public reads trimmed at Q25 with fastp, clones called with MiXCR, in-frame beta chains kept. All rows with the same CDR3 protein become a single entry with the most common DNA and genes. In this record, the V and J calls reflect TCRdb's handling and not the investigators' own analysis. Counted in this sample were 20,000 to 30,000 distinct CDR3 sequences; more than 8% of them appeared once. 5.5% to 7% of the sample is held by the ten biggest clonotypes.

The time point tag for this specimen amounts to: patch test 2, 6 weeks after DPC sensitization. This sample's treatment or condition label indicates: therapeutic diphenylcyclopropenone sensitization with weekly scalp DPC. At every patch-test visit, the blood draw took place before the patch test was put on. Eligible patients were aged 18 to 70, diagnosed with alopecia, deemed suitable for DPC therapy, and excluded if pregnant. Total RNA was extracted from unfractionated whole blood that had been collected in Tempus Blood RNA tubes. The V and J segments used are TRBV27 and TRBJ1-1; TRBD1 agrees with 8 junctional bases. The sequence came from a young man with alopecia areata. Some clones in this sample may be carry-over from other donors' samples. The sequenced sample was whole blood, obtained in connection with sensitization to the hapten diphenylcyclopropenone (DPC). The CDR3 reads as follows: CASSHGQGRPNTEAFF. In nucleotide form, the sequence is TGTGCCAGCAGCCATGGACAGGGTAGACCGAACACTGAAGCTTTCTTT.